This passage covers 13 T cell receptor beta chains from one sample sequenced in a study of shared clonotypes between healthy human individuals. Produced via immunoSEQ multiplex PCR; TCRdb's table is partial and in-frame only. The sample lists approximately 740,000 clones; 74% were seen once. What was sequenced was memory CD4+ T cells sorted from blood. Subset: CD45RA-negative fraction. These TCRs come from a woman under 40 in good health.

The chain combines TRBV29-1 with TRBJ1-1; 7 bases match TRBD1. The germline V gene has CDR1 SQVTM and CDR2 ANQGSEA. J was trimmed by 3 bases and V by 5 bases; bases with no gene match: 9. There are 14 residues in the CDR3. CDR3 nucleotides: TGCAGCGTTTGGAGCAACAGGGGCGACACTGAAGCTTTCTTT. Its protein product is CSVWSNRGDTEAFF.

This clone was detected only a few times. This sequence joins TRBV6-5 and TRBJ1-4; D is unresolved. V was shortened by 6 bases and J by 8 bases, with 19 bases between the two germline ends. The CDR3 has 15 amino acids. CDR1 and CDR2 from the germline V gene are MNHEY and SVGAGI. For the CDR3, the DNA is TGTGCCAGCAGCTTCGTCGGTGGGCTAGGCGAAAAACTGTTTTTT. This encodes CASSFVGGLGEKLFF.

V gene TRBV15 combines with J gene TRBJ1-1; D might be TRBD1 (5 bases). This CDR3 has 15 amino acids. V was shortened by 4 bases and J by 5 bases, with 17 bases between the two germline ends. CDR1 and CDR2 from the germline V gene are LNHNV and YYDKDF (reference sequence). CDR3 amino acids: CATSNTGFYSTEAFF. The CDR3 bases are TGTGCCACCAGCAACACAGGATTTTATTCGACTGAAGCTTTCTTT.

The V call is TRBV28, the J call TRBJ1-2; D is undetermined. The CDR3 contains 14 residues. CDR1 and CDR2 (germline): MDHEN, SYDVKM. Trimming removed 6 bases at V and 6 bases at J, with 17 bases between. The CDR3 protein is CASSPRVSGHGYTF. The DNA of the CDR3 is TGTGCCAGCAGCCCTAGGGTATCAGGACATGGCTACACCTTC.

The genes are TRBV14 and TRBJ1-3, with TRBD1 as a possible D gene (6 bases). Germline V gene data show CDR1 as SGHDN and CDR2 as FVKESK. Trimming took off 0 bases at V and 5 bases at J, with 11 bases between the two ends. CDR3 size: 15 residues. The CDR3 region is CASSQDGRGRNTIYF. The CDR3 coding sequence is TGTGCCAGCAGCCAAGATGGCAGGGGCCGAAACACCATATATTTT.

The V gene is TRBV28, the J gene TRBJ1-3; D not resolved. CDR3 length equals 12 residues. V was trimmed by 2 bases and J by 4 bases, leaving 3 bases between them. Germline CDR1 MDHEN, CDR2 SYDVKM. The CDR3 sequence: CASSLEGNTIYF. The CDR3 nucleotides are TGTGCCAGCAGTTTAGAGGGAAACACCATATATTTT.

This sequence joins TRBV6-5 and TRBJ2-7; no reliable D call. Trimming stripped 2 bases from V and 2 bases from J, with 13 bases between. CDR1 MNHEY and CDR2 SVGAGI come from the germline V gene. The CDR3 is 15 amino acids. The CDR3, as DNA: TGTGCCAGCAGTTACACCCGGGTTGCTACCTACGAGCAGTACTTC. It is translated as CASSYTRVATYEQYF.

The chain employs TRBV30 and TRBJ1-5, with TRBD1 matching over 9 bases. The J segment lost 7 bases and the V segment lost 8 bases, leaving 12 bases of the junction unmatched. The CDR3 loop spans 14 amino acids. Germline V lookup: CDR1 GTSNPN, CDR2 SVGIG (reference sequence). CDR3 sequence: CAPGWTGVRQPQHF. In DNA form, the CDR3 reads TGTGCCCCAGGATGGACAGGGGTAAGGCAGCCCCAGCATTTT. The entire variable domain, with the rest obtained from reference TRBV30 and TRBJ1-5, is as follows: SQTIHQWPATLVQPVGSPLSLECTVEGTSNPNLYWYRQAAGRGLQLLFYSVGIGQISSEVPQNLSASRPQDRQFILSSKKLLLSDSGFYLCAPGWTGVRQPQHFGDGTRLSIL.

The CDR3 DNA reads as TGTGCCAGCAGTTACGAGGGCAGAACAGATACGCAGTATTTT. Translating gives CASSYEGRTDTQYF. The rearrangement joins TRBV6-5 to TRBJ2-3; D may be TRBD2 (5 bases). V lost 2 bases and J lost 3, with 9 bases in between. This CDR3 has 14 residues. Germline V gene sequence: CDR1 MNHEY, CDR2 SVGAGI.

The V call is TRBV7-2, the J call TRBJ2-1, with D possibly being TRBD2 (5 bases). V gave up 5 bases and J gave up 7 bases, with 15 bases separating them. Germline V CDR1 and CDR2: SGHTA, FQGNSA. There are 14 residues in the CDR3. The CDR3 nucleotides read TGTGCCAGCAGCCAATGGACTGAACCAAATGAGCAGTTCTTC. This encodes CASSQWTEPNEQFF.

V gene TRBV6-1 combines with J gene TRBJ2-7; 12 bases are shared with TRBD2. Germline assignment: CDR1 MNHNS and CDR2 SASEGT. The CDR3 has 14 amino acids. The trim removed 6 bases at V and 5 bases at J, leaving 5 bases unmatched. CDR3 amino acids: CASRPTSGRHEQYF. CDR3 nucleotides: TGTGCCAGCAGACCGACTAGCGGGAGACACGAGCAGTACTTC.

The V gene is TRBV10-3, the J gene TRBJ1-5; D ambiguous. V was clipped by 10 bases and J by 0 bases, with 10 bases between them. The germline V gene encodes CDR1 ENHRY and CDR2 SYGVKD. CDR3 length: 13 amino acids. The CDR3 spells CATRVDSNQPQHF. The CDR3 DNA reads TGTGCCACCCGAGTGGATAGCAATCAGCCCCAGCATTTT.

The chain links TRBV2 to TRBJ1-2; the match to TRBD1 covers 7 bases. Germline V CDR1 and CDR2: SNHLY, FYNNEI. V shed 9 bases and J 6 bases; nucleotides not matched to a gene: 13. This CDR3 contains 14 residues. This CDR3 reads CASGAIRTGDGYTF. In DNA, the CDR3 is TGTGCCAGTGGGGCAATCAGGACAGGTGATGGCTACACCTTC.